The 10 T cell receptor beta chains listed next were all sequenced from one sample in a study of regulatory T cells in long-lasting Graves disease. TCR beta libraries were built with iRepertoire HTBI primers and Arm-PCR of CDR3 regions. TCRdb independently ran MiXCR on the multiplex PCR reads; one entry per CDR3 protein. The sample contains approximately 230,000 distinct CDR3 sequences, about 17% of which appear only once. Time point in this sample: newly diagnosed GD, antithyroid drugs for less than 3 months. With RNA extracted from PBMCs as input, the TCR library was made. The sample was peripheral blood mononuclear cells (PBMCs), taken at new diagnosis, from a patient treated with antithyroid drugs. The receptors come from a female donor with Graves disease.

This clonotype was seen ten or more times. The chain recombines TRBV5-1 with TRBJ2-3; 14 positions agree with TRBD2. With V trimmed by 3 bases and J by 6 bases, 6 bases remained unmatched. The CDR3 runs 16 residues. Per the germline V gene, CDR1 is SGHRS and CDR2 is YFSETQ. This chain's CDR3 is CASSWGLAGVSDTQYF. CDR3 sequence (DNA): TGCGCCAGCAGCTGGGGACTAGCGGGAGTCTCCGATACGCAGTATTTT. The full variable domain, its missing parts supplied by reference TRBV5-1 and TRBJ2-3, is KAGVTQTPRYLIKTRGQQVTLSCSPISGHRSVSWYQQTPGQGLQFLFEYFSETQRNKGNFPGRFSGRQFSNSRSEMNVSTLELGDSALYLCASSWGLAGVSDTQYFGPGTRLTVL.

The table lists this clonotype with many counts. The chain couples TRBV12-3 or TRBV12-4 to TRBJ2-5, with a tentative D call TRBD2 (5 bases). Trimming left V 6 bases short and J 2 bases short, with 13 bases between. CDR3 length equals 14 residues. CDR3 coding DNA: TGTGCCAGCAGCTCACTAGGGCGACAAGAGACCCAGTACTTC. It is translated as CASSSLGRQETQYF.

This clonotype occurred many times. The gene calls are TRBV2 and TRBJ2-7; 13 bases map to TRBD2. The CDR3 length is 15 residues. Trimming removed 7 bases from V and 4 bases from J; junction bases left unmatched: 7. The germline V gene encodes CDR1 SNHLY and CDR2 FYNNEI. CDR3 sequence: CASKPRTSGSYEQYF. The CDR3 bases are TGTGCCAGCAAACCTCGGACTAGCGGGAGTTACGAGCAGTACTTC. The full variable domain, completed using reference TRBV2 and TRBJ2-7, is EPEVTQTPSHQVTQMGQEVILRCVPISNHLYFYWYRQILGQKVEFLVSFYNNEISEKSEIFDDQFSVERPDGSNFTLKIRSTKLEDSAMYFCASKPRTSGSYEQYFGPGTRLTVT.

This clonotype was seen at least ten times. The CDR3 loop is CAWRRGPGAEAFF. The CDR3 DNA follows: TGTGCCTGGCGGCGGGGACCCGGCGCCGAAGCTTTCTTT. The chain carries TRBV30 and TRBJ1-1, with D maybe TRBD1 (5 bases). Deletions cut 5 bases from V and 8 bases from J, with 18 bases between. Germline-derived CDR1 and CDR2 are GTSNPN and SVGIG (reference sequence). This CDR3 spans 13 amino acids.

This clonotype has a count of ten or more. The chain joins TRBV11-3 to TRBJ2-1; no reliable D call. The V end was cut by 3 bases, the J end by 9 bases, with 6 bases between. Germline CDR1 and CDR2: SGHNT and YENEEA. The CDR3 is made up of 11 amino acids. This CDR3 is CASSLKREQFF. The DNA for the CDR3 is TGTGCCAGCAGCTTGAAGCGTGAGCAGTTCTTC.

This clonotype was counted many times. The chain carries TRBV10-3 and TRBJ2-1; no reliable D call. The ends were cut back, 2 bases at V and 3 bases at J, with 8 bases in the middle. The CDR3 totals 14 residues. CDR1 is ENHRY and CDR2 is SYGVKD in the germline V gene. CDR3 nucleotide sequence: TGTGCCATCAGTGAGGAGGTGGGCTACAATGAGCAGTTCTTC. Amino acids: CAISEEVGYNEQFF.

The sample holds a few counts of this clonotype. The V gene is TRBV7-9, the J gene TRBJ2-5, with D hard to call. The ends were cut back, 3 bases at V and 5 bases at J, with 10 bases in the middle. The CDR3 has 13 amino acids. Germline values: CDR1 SEHNR, CDR2 FQNEAQ (reference sequence). The chain's CDR3 is CASSFILGETQYF. CDR3 nucleotides: TGTGCCAGCAGCTTTATCCTGGGGGAGACCCAGTACTTC.

J is TRBJ1-5 and V is TRBV12-3 or TRBV12-4, with D perhaps TRBD1 (6 bases). The CDR3 totals 16 residues. V was pared by 3 bases and J by 5 bases, with 17 bases between. CDR3 in amino acids: CASSLSTGRDHQPQHF. The CDR3 nucleotides are TGTGCCAGCAGTTTGTCGACAGGACGGGATCATCAGCCCCAGCATTTT.

About this clonotype: One base away lies a much larger clone, so this may be a sequencing read error. The chain links TRBV11-3 to TRBJ2-5; D may be TRBD2 (6 bases). CDR1 is SGHNT, CDR2 YENEEA, per germline. This CDR3 has 15 amino acids. Trimming took 0 bases from V and 2 from J, leaving 10 bases between them. CDR3 nucleotides: TGTGCCAGCAGCTTAGACTCTAGCGAACAAGAGACCCAGTACTTC. It translates to CASSLDSSEQETQYF.

About this clonotype itself: A clone one base away is much larger, so this may be a read error. The gene calls are TRBV7-9 and TRBJ2-7; D is undetermined. This CDR3 spans 14 amino acids. Germline loops: CDR1 SEHNR, CDR2 FQNEAQ (reference sequence). The CDR3 spells CVSSSRTRPYEQYF. The DNA of the CDR3 is TGTGTCAGCAGCTCGCGGACCCGGCCTTACGAGCAGTACTTC. Full variable domain (rest looked up from reference TRBV7-9 and TRBJ2-7): DTGVSQNPRHKITKRGQNVTFRCDPISEHNRLYWYRQTLGQGPEFLTYFQNEAQLEKSRLLSDRFSAERPKGSFSTLEIQRTEQGDSAMYLCVSSSRTRPYEQYFGPGTRLTVT.